Reported below is one T cell receptor beta chain. Its antigen is not known. Trimming stripped 1 base from V and 1 base from J, with 7 bases between. The germline gives CDR1 MNHEY, CDR2 SMNVEV (reference sequence). The CDR3 totals 14 residues. Repertoires were generated with immunoSEQ multiplex PCR, while TCRdb's copy carries only in-frame clones and drops some. The top ten hold roughly 7.6% of the sample, which has over 15,000 clones, roughly 63% seen once. These data originate in a study of PD-1 blockade in classical Hodgkin lymphoma. Autologous stem cell transplantation was followed by relapse in every patient, and brentuximab vedotin exposure varied. Study-wide findings and caveats: Nivolumab starters within 1 year of ASCT were excluded.

The sample here was peripheral blood mononuclear cells (PBMCs), taken before the second cycle of nivolumab. The origin of this receptor is a human donor with classical Hodgkin lymphoma. V and J are TRBV27 and TRBJ2-5; no firm D call. The CDR3 loop is CASSLFAAQETQYF. Written as DNA, the CDR3 is TGTGCCAGCAGTTTATTTGCAGCCCAAGAGACCCAGTACTTC.